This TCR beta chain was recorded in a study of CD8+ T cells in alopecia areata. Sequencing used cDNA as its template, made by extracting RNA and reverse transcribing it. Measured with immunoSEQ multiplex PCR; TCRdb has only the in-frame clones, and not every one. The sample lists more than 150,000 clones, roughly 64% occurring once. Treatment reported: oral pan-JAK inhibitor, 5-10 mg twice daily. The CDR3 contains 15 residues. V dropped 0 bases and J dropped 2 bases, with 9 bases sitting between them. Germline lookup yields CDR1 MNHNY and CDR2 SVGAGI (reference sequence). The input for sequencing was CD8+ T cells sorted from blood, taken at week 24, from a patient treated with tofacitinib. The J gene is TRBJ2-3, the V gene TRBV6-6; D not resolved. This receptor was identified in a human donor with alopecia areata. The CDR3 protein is CASSYSSPFTDTQYF. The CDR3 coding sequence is TGTGCCAGCAGTTACTCGAGTCCGTTCACAGATACGCAGTATTTT.